This TCR beta chain was documented in a study of human T cells and chemical hapten exposure. Findings of the study overall: The donors suffered from alopecia, so their immune response may not match that of healthy people. Clustering by CDR3 similarity yielded significantly more large clusters from expanded TCRs than controls. DPC sensitization did not alter TCRs above 1 in 1000 frequency.

Time point of the sample: patch test 3, about 24 weeks after DPC sensitization. This sample's treatment: therapeutic diphenylcyclopropenone sensitization with weekly scalp DPC. Unfractionated whole blood was the source of the extracted total RNA. About this clonotype: No antigen is known for it.

TCRdb reanalysed the RACE reads using MiXCR and keeps one entry per CDR3 protein. This table has approximately 160,000 distinct CDR3 sequences, roughly a quarter appearing once. The CDR3 length is 14 residues. Trimming cost V 1 base and J 4 bases, with 10 bases left between them. The chain joins TRBV12-3 or TRBV12-4 to TRBJ1-1, with D maybe TRBD1 (5 bases). Specimen: whole blood, collected in connection with sensitization to the hapten diphenylcyclopropenone (DPC). The sequence came from a woman under 30 with alopecia areata. Some clones in this sample may be carry-over from other donors' samples. The CDR3 reads CASSLGDSITEAFF. The CDR3, as DNA: TGTGCCAGCAGTTTAGGAGACAGTATCACTGAAGCTTTCTTT.